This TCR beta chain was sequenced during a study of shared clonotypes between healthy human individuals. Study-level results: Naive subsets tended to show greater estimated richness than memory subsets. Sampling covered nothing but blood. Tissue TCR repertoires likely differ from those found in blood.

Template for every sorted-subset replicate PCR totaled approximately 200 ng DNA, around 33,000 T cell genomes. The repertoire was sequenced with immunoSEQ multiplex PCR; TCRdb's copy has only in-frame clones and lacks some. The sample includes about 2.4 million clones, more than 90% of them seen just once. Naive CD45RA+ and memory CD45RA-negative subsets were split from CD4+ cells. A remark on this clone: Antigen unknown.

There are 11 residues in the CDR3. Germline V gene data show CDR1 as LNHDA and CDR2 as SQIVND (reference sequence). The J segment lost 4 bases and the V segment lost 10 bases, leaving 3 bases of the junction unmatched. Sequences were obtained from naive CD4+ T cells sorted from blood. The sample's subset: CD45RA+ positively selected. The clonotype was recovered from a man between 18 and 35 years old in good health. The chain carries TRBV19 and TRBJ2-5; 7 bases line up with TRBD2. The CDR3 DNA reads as TGTGCCACCGTAGCGGGAGAGACCCAGTACTTC. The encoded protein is CATVAGETQYF. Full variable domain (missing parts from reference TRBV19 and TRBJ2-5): DGGITQSPKYLFRKEGQNVTLSCEQNLNHDAMYWYRQDPGQGLRLIYYSQIVNDFQKGDIAEGYSVSREKKESFPLTVTSAQKNPTAFYLCATVAGETQYFGPGTRLLVL.